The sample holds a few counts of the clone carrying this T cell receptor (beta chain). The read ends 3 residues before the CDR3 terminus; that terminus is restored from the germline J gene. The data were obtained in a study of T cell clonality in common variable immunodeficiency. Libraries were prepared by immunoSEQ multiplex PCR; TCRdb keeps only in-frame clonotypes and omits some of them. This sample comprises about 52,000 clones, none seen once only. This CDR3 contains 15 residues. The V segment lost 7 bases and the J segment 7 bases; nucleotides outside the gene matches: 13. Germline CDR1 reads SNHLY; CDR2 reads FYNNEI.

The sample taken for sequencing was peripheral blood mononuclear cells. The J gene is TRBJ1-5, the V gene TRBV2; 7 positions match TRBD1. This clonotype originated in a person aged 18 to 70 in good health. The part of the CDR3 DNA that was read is TGTGCCAGCACCAACGACAGGGCGGGTCGGCAGCCC. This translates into CASTNDRAGRQP. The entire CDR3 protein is CASTNDRAGRQPQHF.